These 5 T cell receptor beta chains originate from one sample sequenced in a study of T cell repertoires in cytomegalovirus infection (dated by TCRdb to the late 2010s). What these receptors recognize is not known. Instrument used: Illumina HiSeq 1500. TCRdb applied fastp at Q25 and MiXCR to the public reads, then kept only in-frame beta chains. All rows with the same CDR3 protein become a single entry with the most common DNA and genes. This sample lists around 100,000 distinct CDR3 sequences; over 9% were detected once. Approximately 30% of the sample is taken by the ten largest. The sequencing input was PBMCs, sequenced either directly or after in vitro stimulation (not recorded which). Source of these receptors: a human donor in good health (CMV status not recorded). Some clones in this sample may be carry-over from other donors' samples.

This clonotype has only a few counts. V is TRBV20-1 and J is TRBJ2-1; 10 bases are a match to TRBD2. CDR3 length: 14 amino acids. J lost 9 bases, V lost 6 bases, and 11 bases had no gene match. Germline V CDR1 and CDR2: DFQATT, SNEGSKA (reference sequence). CDR3 nucleotide sequence: TGCAGTGCACCGGGACTAGCGCTTCCTCGTGAGCAGTTCTTC. Translating it yields CSAPGLALPREQFF.

This clonotype appeared a few times. This chain joins TRBV5-1 and TRBJ2-3; 7 bases fit TRBD2. The CDR3 is 16 amino acids. Per germline, CDR1 SGHRS and CDR2 YFSETQ. With V trimmed by 4 bases and J by 6 bases, 14 bases remained unmatched. CDR3 region: CASSTQSSGQGDTQYF. CDR3 DNA sequence: TGCGCCAGCAGCACCCAAAGTAGCGGGCAAGGGGATACGCAGTATTTT.

This clonotype came up many times. The rearrangement joins TRBV7-2 to TRBJ2-1; 14 bases are a match to TRBD2. The CDR3 runs 17 residues. CDR1 and CDR2 (germline): SGHTA, FQGNSA. The V gene end was trimmed by 5 bases and the J gene end by 7 bases; junction bases not matched to a gene: 10. The CDR3 DNA is TGTGCCAGCAGCCGGGGACTAGCGGGAGATCTTGGAAATGAGCAGTTCTTC. Translating it yields CASSRGLAGDLGNEQFF. The whole variable domain, remainder taken from reference TRBV7-2 and TRBJ2-1, is GAGVSQSPSNKVTEKGKDVELRCDPISGHTALYWYRQSLGQGLEFLIYFQGNSAPDKSGLPSDRFSAERTGGSVSTLTIQRTQQEDSAVYLCASSRGLAGDLGNEQFFGPGTRLTVL.

There are many counts of this clonotype. V gene TRBV19 combines with J gene TRBJ1-2; D remains unclear. V gave up 7 bases and J gave up 1 base, with 13 bases separating them. The CDR3 runs to 14 residues. Germline lookup yields CDR1 LNHDA and CDR2 SQIVND (reference sequence). In DNA, the CDR3 is TGTGCCAGTAACCCGTATGCAGATAACTATGGCTACACCTTC. Translated: CASNPYADNYGYTF.

For the CDR3, the DNA is TGCAGTGCTAGGTTGCCGGGGGATGGCGGCTACACCTTC. Protein sequence: CSARLPGDGGYTF. This chain links TRBV20-1 with TRBJ1-2; possibly TRBD1 for D (5 bases). The CDR3 loop spans 13 amino acids. Germline V CDR1 and CDR2: DFQATT, SNEGSKA (reference sequence). V was clipped by 3 bases and J by 8 bases, with 16 bases between them.